This is a list of T cell receptor beta chains from one sample in a study of T cells in Graves' hyperthyroidism and ophthalmopathy. Using its own MiXCR run on the multiplex PCR reads, TCRdb lists one record per CDR3 protein. The table shows roughly 510,000 distinct CDR3 sequences, with 46% occurring only once. Sequences were obtained from peripheral blood or thyroid tissue (not recorded which). All receptors derive from an adult woman with Graves' disease, either hyperthyroidism or ophthalmopathy (not recorded which). The CDR3 runs from the conserved cysteine through the conserved F or W. Fields, in order: J gene, V gene, CDR3 length, clone size, D gene, CDR3 DNA, CDR3 protein. A D gene is named only where the DNA matches it firmly. Not all rows give a size; the values are once, few, many and, for expanded clones, a class.

J: TRBJ1-5; V: TRBV15; length: 14; size: few; D: TRBD1; DNA: TGTGCCACCAGCAGAGCAGGGGGCGGTCAGCCCCAGCATTTT; CDR3: CATSRAGGGQPQHF
J: TRBJ2-7; V: TRBV11-2; length: 16; size: few; D: TRBD1; DNA: TGTGCCAGCAGCTTCCCGGACAGGGCTAATTTTTACGAGCAGTACTTC; CDR3: CASSFPDRANFYEQYF
J: TRBJ2-2; V: TRBV3-1; length: 16; size: NA; D: TRBD1; DNA: TGTGCCAGCAGCCAAGGGACAGGGGGCTGGACCGGGGAGCTGTTTTTT; CDR3: CASSQGTGGWTGELFF
J: TRBJ1-2; V: TRBV29-1; length: 13; size: few; D: NA; DNA: TGCAGCCCCGGGACCGAGGGGTTTAGTGGCTACACCTTC; CDR3: CSPGTEGFSGYTF
J: TRBJ2-7; V: TRBV7-2; length: 13; size: NA; D: NA; DNA: TGTGCCAGCAGCTTAGTGACCGCAGCTGAGCAGTACTTC; CDR3: CASSLVTAAEQYF
J: TRBJ1-5; V: TRBV29-1; length: 14; size: many; D: TRBD1; DNA: TGCAGCGTCAAAGCACAGGGGGGCAATCAGCCCCAGCATTTT; CDR3: CSVKAQGGNQPQHF
J: TRBJ1-5; V: TRBV6-6; length: 13; size: many; D: NA; DNA: TGTGCCAGCAGTTACTCCCAGGGGAGGCCCCAGCATTTT; CDR3: CASSYSQGRPQHF
J: TRBJ1-4; V: TRBV7-9; length: 16; size: NA; D: NA; DNA: TGTGCCAGCAGCTTATCACCCCGGACAGCGGGCGAAAAACTGTTTTTT; CDR3: CASSLSPRTAGEKLFF
J: TRBJ2-1; V: TRBV2; length: 14; size: NA; D: NA; DNA: TGTGCCAGCAGTGGGAGGGTAATTAGCAATGAGCAGTTCTTC; CDR3: CASSGRVISNEQFF
J: TRBJ1-6; V: TRBV20-1; length: 15; size: few; D: NA; DNA: TGCAGTGGAAAATCGCTGGGACGTCGTAATTCACCCCTCCACTTT; CDR3: CSGKSLGRRNSPLHF
J: TRBJ2-5; V: TRBV29-1; length: 14; size: many; D: TRBD2; DNA: TGCAGCGTTGAGCGGGAGGTACATGGGGAGACCCAGTACTTC; CDR3: CSVEREVHGETQYF
J: TRBJ2-1; V: TRBV2; length: 13; size: NA; D: TRBD2; DNA: TGTGCCAGCAGGGGGGCCCTAGCGGGAGAGGAGTTCTTC; CDR3: CASRGALAGEEFF
J: TRBJ1-4; V: TRBV29-1; length: 12; size: NA; D: TRBD1; DNA: TGCAGCGTTGAGACAGGGTACGAAAAACTGTTTTTT; CDR3: CSVETGYEKLFF
J: TRBJ1-5; V: TRBV5-6; length: 14; size: few; D: NA; DNA: TGTGCCAGCAGCTTTGGGGGGCTCGGTCAGCCCCAGCATTTT; CDR3: CASSFGGLGQPQHF
J: TRBJ2-7; V: TRBV7-2; length: 14; size: NA; D: NA; DNA: TGTACCAGCAGTTTCCCTCGACAAGGCTACGAGCAGTACTTC; CDR3: CTSSFPRQGYEQYF
J: TRBJ1-1; V: TRBV9; length: 10; size: NA; D: NA; DNA: TGTGCCAGCACCCACACTGAAGCTTTCTTT; CDR3: CASTHTEAFF
J: TRBJ2-2; V: TRBV4-2; length: 14; size: many; D: TRBD2; DNA: TGTGCCAGCGCGACTAGCGGCAACACCGGGGAGCTGTTTTTT; CDR3: CASATSGNTGELFF
J: TRBJ1-5; V: TRBV20-1; length: 18; size: NA; D: NA; DNA: TGCAGTGCCCAAGGACTAGCGGACACCGTCTATAGCAATCAGCCCCAGCATTTT; CDR3: CSAQGLADTVYSNQPQHF
J: TRBJ2-5; V: TRBV2; length: 14; size: many; D: TRBD1; DNA: TGTGCCAGCAGTGGGGGGACAGGGGTTGAGACCCAGTACTTC; CDR3: CASSGGTGVETQYF
J: TRBJ1-3; V: TRBV6-6; length: 16; size: many; D: NA; DNA: TGTGCCAGCAGTGCCGGGGGGTTCTTCTCTGGAAACACCATATATTTT; CDR3: CASSAGGFFSGNTIYF
J: TRBJ1-1; V: TRBV6-5; length: 17; size: many; D: NA; DNA: TGTGCCAGCAGTTACGATTATAAGGAGATCATGAACACTGAAGCTTTCTTT; CDR3: CASSYDYKEIMNTEAFF
J: TRBJ2-7; V: TRBV20-1; length: 13; size: NA; D: TRBD1; DNA: TGCAGTGCGTGGGACAGGGGAGGCCAAGAGCAGTACTTC; CDR3: CSAWDRGGQEQYF
J: TRBJ2-2; V: TRBV2; length: 12; size: few; D: NA; DNA: TGTGCCTGGAGGGGAGGCACCGGGGAGCTGTTTTTT; CDR3: CAWRGGTGELFF
J: TRBJ1-5; V: TRBV7-9; length: 16; size: NA; D: NA; DNA: TGTGCCAGCAGCTTGGACACAATAAATAGCAATCAGCCCCAGCATTTT; CDR3: CASSLDTINSNQPQHF
J: TRBJ1-6; V: TRBV6-6; length: 16; size: NA; D: TRBD1; DNA: TGTGCCATCAGTGGGGGAGACAGGGGCTATAATTCACCCCTCCACTTT; CDR3: CAISGGDRGYNSPLHF
J: TRBJ2-7; V: TRBV24-1; length: 13; size: NA; D: NA; DNA: TGTGCCACCAGTGATTGGGGCGGGGGCTTGCAGTACTTC; CDR3: CATSDWGGGLQYF
J: TRBJ1-2; V: TRBV19; length: 16; size: NA; D: NA; DNA: TGTGCCAGTAGCGTTGTGGTCCAGGGGAAAGGGTATGGCTACACCTTC; CDR3: CASSVVVQGKGYGYTF
J: TRBJ1-1; V: TRBV29-1; length: 14; size: many; D: NA; DNA: TGCAGCGTTGAAGTCGGGACAATTCTGGGTGAAGCTTTCTTT; CDR3: CSVEVGTILGEAFF
J: TRBJ2-1; V: TRBV7-2; length: 17; size: NA; D: TRBD2; DNA: TGTGCCAGCAGCTTAAGGTGGGCTAGCGGGAGCAGTAGGGAGCAGTTCTTC; CDR3: CASSLRWASGSSREQFF
J: TRBJ2-5; V: TRBV25-1; length: 15; size: NA; D: NA; DNA: TGTGCCAGCAGTGATATGGGAGGGGGGCGTGAGACCCAGTACTTC; CDR3: CASSDMGGGRETQYF
J: TRBJ1-1; V: TRBV7-9; length: 15; size: NA; D: TRBD1; DNA: TGTGCCAGCAGTTCGCCGGGACAGGTGAACACTGAAGCTTTCTTT; CDR3: CASSSPGQVNTEAFF
J: TRBJ1-1; V: TRBV6-1; length: 14; size: NA; D: NA; DNA: TGTGCCAGCAGTGAAGACCCGGGGTACACTGAAGCTTTCTTT; CDR3: CASSEDPGYTEAFF
J: TRBJ1-2; V: TRBV20-1; length: 12; size: NA; D: NA; DNA: TGCAGTGTCTCAGCCATGGGGTATGGCTACACCTTC; CDR3: CSVSAMGYGYTF
J: TRBJ1-5; V: TRBV10-3; length: 14; size: NA; D: NA; DNA: TGTGCCATCAGTGATATCTATAGCAATCAGCCCCAGCATTTT; CDR3: CAISDIYSNQPQHF
J: TRBJ2-6; V: TRBV2; length: 10; size: few; D: NA; DNA: TGTGCCAGCAAGGAGACAGTCCTGACTTTC; CDR3: CASKETVLTF
J: TRBJ2-7; V: TRBV20-1; length: 13; size: many; D: TRBD2; DNA: TGCAGTGCTAGGAGAACTAGCGCCTACGAGCAGTACTTC; CDR3: CSARRTSAYEQYF
J: TRBJ1-6; V: TRBV12-3/TRBV12-4; length: 17; size: many; D: NA; DNA: TGTGCCAGCAGTTTTAGGGGGGCGCGCTCAGAAGGTTCACCCCTCCACTTT; CDR3: CASSFRGARSEGSPLHF
J: TRBJ2-7; V: TRBV7-2; length: 14; size: many; D: TRBD2; DNA: TGTGCCAGCGGAACTAGCGCGAGCTCCTACGAGCAGTACTTC; CDR3: CASGTSASSYEQYF
J: TRBJ1-1; V: TRBV5-1; length: 15; size: NA; D: TRBD1; DNA: TGCGCCAGCAGTCAAGACTCAGGGGGTAGGCCGGAAGCTTTCTTT; CDR3: CASSQDSGGRPEAFF
J: TRBJ1-2; V: TRBV2; length: 16; size: NA; D: NA; DNA: TGTGCCAGCAGCGAACAGAACGACTGGGAAACCTATGGCTACACCTTC; CDR3: CASSEQNDWETYGYTF
J: TRBJ1-2; V: TRBV20-1; length: 14; size: NA; D: NA; DNA: TGCAGTGCGCGGGGAGCTACGGCGGCTCATGGCTACACCTTC; CDR3: CSARGATAAHGYTF
J: TRBJ1-4; V: TRBV10-3; length: 13; size: NA; D: NA; DNA: TGTGCCATCAGTGAGCAAAGGGATGAAAAACTGTTTTTT; CDR3: CAISEQRDEKLFF